These T cell receptor beta chains were read from a single sample in a study of T cells in Graves' hyperthyroidism and ophthalmopathy. TCRdb re-derived calls from the multiplex PCR reads in MiXCR, one entry per CDR3 protein. The sample includes 350,000 to 400,000 distinct CDR3 sequences, about 15% of them seen just once. The sample was blood. The source is a woman aged 30 to 39 with Graves' hyperthyroidism. The CDR3 runs from the conserved cysteine through the conserved F or W. A D gene is named only where the DNA matches it firmly. Size tells how often a clone was seen (once, few, many) or the class of an expanded clone, and some rows leave it out.

d_call	v_call	j_call	cdr3_length	clone_size	cdr3_nt	cdr3_aa
TRBD1	TRBV6-2/TRBV6-3	TRBJ2-3	13	few	TGTGCTACCGGGACAGGGGCCACAGATACGCAGTATTTT	CATGTGATDTQYF
-	TRBV12-3/TRBV12-4	TRBJ2-7	13	many	TGTGCCAGCAGAGTTCCAGGGGCGGGGGAGCAGTACTTC	CASRVPGAGEQYF
TRBD2	TRBV29-1	TRBJ2-5	13	-	TGCAGCGTTGTCCTAGCGGACCAAGAGACCCAGTACTTC	CSVVLADQETQYF
-	TRBV28	TRBJ1-2	14	many	TGTGCCAGCAGTCCCGGCCCGACTAACTATGGCTACACCTTC	CASSPGPTNYGYTF
-	TRBV4-1	TRBJ1-2	14	few	TGCGCCAGCAGCCAAGGTACCAGCGGGGATGGCTACACCTTC	CASSQGTSGDGYTF
TRBD2	TRBV6-1	TRBJ2-7	18	few	TGTGCCAGCAGTTTCACGACTAGCGGGAACTCGGGCGGCTACGAGCAGTACTTC	CASSFTTSGNSGGYEQYF
-	TRBV20-1	TRBJ1-5	14	once	TGCAGTGCCAGAACAGGGTCTAGCAATCAGCCCCAGCATTTT	CSARTGSSNQPQHF
TRBD1	TRBV6-1	TRBJ2-6	18	few	TGTGCCAGCAGTGAAGCGGTGACAGGGAGCTCTGGGGCCAACGTCCTGACTTTC	CASSEAVTGSSGANVLTF
-	TRBV6-1	TRBJ2-3	16	many	TGTGCCAGCAGTCCGCCCGGGCCGCAAAACACAGATACGCAGTATTTT	CASSPPGPQNTDTQYF
TRBD2	TRBV12-3/TRBV12-4	TRBJ2-2	15	many	TGTGCCAGCAGTTTTACGGGAGGCTGGACCGGGGAGCTGTTTTTT	CASSFTGGWTGELFF
TRBD2	TRBV18	TRBJ2-5	15	few	TGTGCCAGCCAGACTAGCGGGAGCCCACAAGAGACCCAGTACTTC	CASQTSGSPQETQYF
-	TRBV18	TRBJ1-2	15	many	TGTGCCAGCTCACCTATCGACATCTCTAACTATGGCTACACCTTC	CASSPIDISNYGYTF
-	TRBV24-1	TRBJ2-7	12	-	TGTGCCACCAGTATAACGCTGTACGAGCAGTACTTC	CATSITLYEQYF
TRBD2	TRBV3-1	TRBJ2-5	16	-	TGTGCCGGCAGCTTCCCGACTAGCGGGAAACAAGAGACCCAGTACTTC	CAGSFPTSGKQETQYF
TRBD1	TRBV6-2/TRBV6-3	TRBJ1-2	13	-	TGTGCCACCCTCACGGACAGGGCCATCAGCTACACCTTC	CATLTDRAISYTF
TRBD1	TRBV29-1	TRBJ2-5	15	many	TGCAGCGTTGAGGAACTAGGGACAGAGCAAGAGACCCAGTACTTC	CSVEELGTEQETQYF
-	TRBV12-3/TRBV12-4	TRBJ2-5	14	many	TGTGCCAGCAGTTTAGTTGAGTTCCAAGAGACCCAGTACTTC	CASSLVEFQETQYF
TRBD1	TRBV3-1	TRBJ1-3	19	-	TGTGCCAGCAGCCAAGCCGGGACAGGGGTTTCCTTCTCTGGAAACACCATATATTTT	CASSQAGTGVSFSGNTIYF
-	TRBV5-6	TRBJ1-1	14	many	TGTGCCAGCAGTTCACTCAGGGAGAACACTGAAGCTTTCTTT	CASSSLRENTEAFF
-	TRBV19	TRBJ1-5	16	-	TGTGCCAGTAGTCCAGTTAAGGGGGGCAGCAATCAGCCCCAGCATTTT	CASSPVKGGSNQPQHF
TRBD1	TRBV5-1	TRBJ2-7	16	-	TGCGCCAGCAGTCCCACTGGACAGGGGGTGAACTACGAGCAGTACTTC	CASSPTGQGVNYEQYF
-	TRBV27	TRBJ1-6	15	few	TGTGCCAGCAGTTTATCATCAGGGGTGGATTCACCCCTCCACTTT	CASSLSSGVDSPLHF
-	TRBV20-1	TRBJ1-1	12	many	TGCAGTGCTAGAGAGGACGGGCTGGAAGCTTTCTTT	CSAREDGLEAFF
TRBD1	TRBV11-2	TRBJ2-7	14	many	TGTGCCAGCAGGCCGGGACAGGGACTTTACGAGCAGTACTTC	CASRPGQGLYEQYF
TRBD1	TRBV25-1	TRBJ2-7	17	-	TGTGCCAGCAGCGCAGGGGGCCTAAAAGATGGCGGCTACGAGCAGTACTTC	CASSAGGLKDGGYEQYF
-	TRBV27	TRBJ2-3	17	many	TGTGCCAGCAAATCCCCCTGGGGGCCAACGGGCACAGATACGCAGTATTTT	CASKSPWGPTGTDTQYF
-	TRBV29-1	TRBJ2-5	12	-	TGCAGTCTCAGGAGCCCACAAGAGACCCAGTACTTC	CSLRSPQETQYF
TRBD2	TRBV28	TRBJ2-3	16	few	TGTGCCAGCAGTTTGTCTGGCGGGGGGGCGTTGGATACGCAGTATTTT	CASSLSGGGALDTQYF
-	TRBV28	TRBJ2-1	13	-	TGTGCCAGCATCGAACAGACCTACAATGAGCAGTTCTTC	CASIEQTYNEQFF
TRBD1	TRBV7-9	TRBJ2-1	15	few	TGTGCCAGCAGCTCAACCCTGGACAGGTTTAATGAGCAGTTCTTC	CASSSTLDRFNEQFF
TRBD2	TRBV6-1	TRBJ2-3	11	-	TGTGCCAGCTCAAACGGGGGGGCGCAGTATTTT	CASSNGGAQYF
-	TRBV7-9	TRBJ2-7	13	many	TGTGCCAGCAGCCACAGGGTTTCATTCGAGCAGTACTTC	CASSHRVSFEQYF